This T cell receptor beta chain is drawn from a study of molecular identifiers for immune sequencing clone quantification. Notes on the study in general: A shared barcode on identical TCR molecules could lead to underestimated sizes for highly expanded clones. Amid roughly 1 million naive cells, spiked Jurkat TCR RNA from one cell was reportedly still detectable.

Comments on this clonotype: Its antigen is as yet unknown.

TCRdb processed the PCR reads anew with MiXCR; each CDR3 protein has one entry. This repertoire shows tens of thousands of distinct CDR3 sequences, roughly 25% found once; its top ten account for 0.7% to 0.8%. Germline V gives CDR1 LNHDA, CDR2 SQIVND (reference sequence). Trimming pared 3 bases from V and 6 bases from J, leaving 11 bases between. The CDR3 has 13 amino acids. The sequenced material came from naive CD8+ T cells from blood, with Jurkat cell RNA spiked in. Subset here: FACS-sorted CD8+CD4-CCR7+CD45RA+ naive T cells. This receptor was obtained from a human donor in good health. Some libraries in this study had Jurkat cell RNA spiked in. The V gene is TRBV19, the J gene TRBJ1-1; maybe TRBD1 (6 bases). CDR3 in DNA: TGTGCCAGTAGTATCGGGGGGCTAGCTGAAGCTTTCTTT. Residues: CASSIGGLAEAFF. Variable domain in full (rest from reference TRBV19 and TRBJ1-1): DGGITQSPKYLFRKEGQNVTLSCEQNLNHDAMYWYRQDPGQGLRLIYYSQIVNDFQKGDIAEGYSVSREKKESFPLTVTSAQKNPTAFYLCASSIGGLAEAFFGQGTRLTVV.